Listed here are 15 T cell receptor beta chains from one sample, sequenced in a study of blood T cell repertoires in COVID-19 (dated by TCRdb to 2019 to 2021). The receptor library was made with the immunoSEQ multiplex PCR assay. The source is immuneACCESS, and TCRdb retained only in-frame sequences with V and J called. Part of the clones is not carried over; for the studies checked, unresolved V genes explain less than half of this, and the remainder is unexplained. This sample holds around 200,000 clones; just under 90% were observed only once. Together, the top ten hold approximately 6.2% of the sample. The sequenced sample was peripheral blood. The source is a man aged 55-75 years who had recovered from COVID-19.

The rearrangement uses TRBV10-3 and TRBJ2-6; possible D gene TRBD1, 6 bases. Germline V gene lookup returns CDR1 ENHRY and CDR2 SYGVKD. This CDR3 is built from 18 residues. Trimming shortened V by 0 bases and J by 4 bases, and 16 bases separated the two germline ends. In DNA, the CDR3 is TGTGCCATCAGTGAGTCGTACAGGGCAACGACCGGGGCCAACGTCCTGACTTTC. It is translated as CAISESYRATTGANVLTF.

The count of this clone is one. The chain carries TRBV28 and TRBJ2-7, with D uncertain. Per the germline V gene, CDR1 is MDHEN and CDR2 is SYDVKM. CDR3 length: 11 residues. V lost 10 bases and J 5 bases, leaving 12 bases between the germline ends. This chain's CDR3 is CAITSQHEQYF. Written as DNA, the CDR3 is TGTGCCATCACGAGCCAACACGAGCAGTACTTC.

The V gene is TRBV7-2, the J gene TRBJ2-4; 11 bases match TRBD2. J gave up 9 bases and V 1 base, and 2 bases lay outside the gene matches. This CDR3 comprises 14 residues. In germline, CDR1 is SGHTA, CDR2 FQGNSA. The DNA for the CDR3 is TGTGCCAGCAGCTTAGTACTAGCGGGGGCCATTCAGTACTTC. This translates into CASSLVLAGAIQYF.

The rearrangement links TRBV11-3 to TRBJ2-5; TRBD1 matches 8 bases. With V trimmed by 4 bases and J by 5 bases, 6 bases remained unmatched. The CDR3 length is 14 residues. Germline V CDR1 and CDR2: SGHNT, YENEEA. CDR3 in amino acids: CASSWSGGAETQYF. CDR3 coding DNA: TGTGCCAGCAGCTGGTCAGGGGGCGCGGAGACCCAGTACTTC. The whole variable domain, remainder taken from reference TRBV11-3 and TRBJ2-5, is EAGVVQSPRYKIIEKKQPVAFWCNPISGHNTLYWYLQNLGQGPELLIRYENEEAVDDSQLPKDRFSAERLKGVDSTLKIQPAELGDSAVYLCASSWSGGAETQYFGPGTRLLVL.

This rearrangement joins TRBV3-1 (or the pseudogene TRBV3-2) to TRBJ2-1, with D perhaps matching TRBD2 (6 bases). This CDR3 comprises 15 residues. Germline V gene lookup returns CDR1 LGHDT and CDR2 YNNKEL (reference sequence). Trimming cost V 4 bases and J 2 bases, with 12 bases left between them. In DNA, the CDR3 is TGTGCCAGCAGCCCCCCCGGGGGAACCTACAATGAGCAGTTCTTC. Translating gives CASSPPGGTYNEQFF.

This chain uses TRBV18 with TRBJ2-3, with 12 nucleotides matching TRBD2. Germline trimming cut 4 bases from V and 4 bases from J; bases unmatched to any gene: 6. Germline CDR1 is KGHSH and CDR2 is LQKENI. This CDR3 has 16 residues. CDR3 bases: TGTGCCAGCTCACTAAGACTAGCGGGAGTTGCAGATACGCAGTATTTT. Translating gives CASSLRLAGVADTQYF.

The V and J genes are TRBV5-4 and TRBJ2-3; D is unclear. CDR1 and CDR2 (germline): SGHNT, YYREEE (reference sequence). CDR3 length: 14 residues. V dropped 0 bases and J dropped 6 bases, with 11 bases sitting between them. This CDR3 reads CASSLARRSDTQYF. The CDR3 bases are TGTGCCAGCAGCTTGGCCCGTAGGAGTGATACGCAGTATTTT.

The rearrangement links TRBV6-6 to TRBJ2-3; 8 bases map to TRBD2. The CDR3 is made up of 17 amino acids. The ends lost 5 bases at V and 2 bases at J; junction bases unmatched: 12. CDR1 and CDR2 (germline): MNHNY, SVGAGI (reference sequence). CDR3 sequence (DNA): TGTGCCAGCAGTCCCCGAGGAGCGGGGGCCCTCACAGATACGCAGTATTTT. Translation: CASSPRGAGALTDTQYF.

The chain uses TRBV7-8 and TRBJ1-1, with 7 nucleotides matching TRBD1. After removal of 5 bases from V and 8 bases from J, the junction contained 5 bases not matched to a gene. The CDR3 has 12 residues. In germline, CDR1 is SGHVS, CDR2 FQNEAQ. This CDR3 reads CASSPRDSEAFF. Written as DNA, the CDR3 is TGTGCCAGCAGCCCCAGGGACAGCGAAGCTTTCTTT.

About this clone itself: Different DNA sequences within this sample yield the same CDR3. J is TRBJ2-5 and V is TRBV11-3, with 10 bases matching TRBD2. This CDR3 spans 15 amino acids. From germline, CDR1 is SGHNT and CDR2 YENEEA. With 4 bases clipped from V and 5 bases from J, the junction kept 7 bases outside the gene matches. The CDR3 loop is CASSSGLAAGETQYF. CDR3 nucleotide sequence: TGTGCCAGCAGCTCCGGACTAGCGGCGGGGGAGACCCAGTACTTC.

The rearrangement links TRBV19 to TRBJ2-3, with TRBD2 matching over 7 bases. This CDR3 is built from 14 residues. From germline, CDR1 is LNHDA and CDR2 SQIVND (reference sequence). The ends lost 1 base at V and 4 bases at J; junction bases unmatched: 2. In nucleotides, the CDR3 is TGTGCCAGTAGTATAGCCGGGGGGTCAGATACGCAGTATTTT. It translates to CASSIAGGSDTQYF.

This clone was found once. The chain recombines TRBV5-1 with TRBJ2-3; 7 bases align to TRBD2. Germline V CDR1 and CDR2: SGHRS, YFSETQ. Trimming cost V 2 bases and J 2 bases; bases outside gene matches: 5. The CDR3 runs 15 residues. The CDR3 nucleotides are TGCGCCAGCAGCTTCGCAAGCGGGATCACAGATACGCAGTATTTT. Protein: CASSFASGITDTQYF.

The V and J genes are TRBV3-1 (or the pseudogene TRBV3-2) and TRBJ1-2; TRBD1 aligns across 8 bases. CDR3 size: 14 residues. Germline CDR1 LGHDT, CDR2 YNNKEL (reference sequence). The J segment lost 4 bases and the V segment lost 4 bases, leaving 5 bases of the junction unmatched. Here the CDR3 reads CASSRSGQGYGYTF. The DNA for the CDR3 is TGTGCCAGCAGCCGTAGTGGACAGGGCTATGGCTACACCTTC.

This sequence joins TRBV19 and TRBJ1-2, with 9 bases identical to TRBD1. Germline values: CDR1 LNHDA, CDR2 SQIVND (reference sequence). The CDR3 is 15 amino acids. V gave up 9 bases and J gave up 2 bases; unmatched junction bases: 10. The CDR3 sequence is CASLQPGQGNYGYTF. CDR3 sequence (DNA): TGTGCCAGCCTTCAACCGGGACAGGGCAACTATGGCTACACCTTC.

The rearrangement links TRBV25-1 to TRBJ2-7; 7 nucleotides agree with TRBD1. Germline loops: CDR1 MGHDK, CDR2 SYGVNS. With 6 bases clipped from V and 9 bases from J, the junction kept 5 bases outside the gene matches. This CDR3 comprises 11 residues. The CDR3 DNA sequence: TGTGCCAGCAGGACAGGGAAGGTGCAGTACTTC. This translates into CASRTGKVQYF.